Sequencing of this TCR beta chain was carried out in a study of cytomegalovirus exposure and HLA in healthy donors. Study details: Unique TCRs numbering approximately 80 million, obtained from HLA-typed donors, made up an early data release.

Findings and caveats of the study: The classifier, whose performance was assessed in both the original and validation cohorts, reportedly diagnosed cytomegalovirus status with high specificity and sensitivity. Rarity held for most TCR sequences, but there were some public TCRs that occurred in many donors.

The PCR used 60 Vbeta and 13 Jbeta primers. The data were produced by immunoSEQ multiplex PCR, yet TCRdb's version contains in-frame clones alone and is incomplete. The table records about 86,000 clones, about 85% of them present only once. The germline gives CDR1 MDHEN, CDR2 SYDVKM. The CDR3 is 15 residues long. Trimming pared 3 bases from V and 8 bases from J, leaving 17 bases between. This clone was detected only a few times. The antigen remains undetermined. This TCR came from a woman between 35 and 50 years old in good health and CMV-seropositive. Sequencing was carried out using PBMCs. The rearrangement uses TRBV28 and TRBJ2-1; a possible D gene is TRBD2 (5 bases). This CDR3 reads CASSFEGVDGDEQFF. The CDR3 DNA reads TGTGCCAGCAGTTTTGAGGGAGTGGATGGCGATGAGCAGTTCTTC. Filled out from reference TRBV28 and TRBJ2-1, the complete variable domain reads DVKVTQSSRYLVKRTGEKVFLECVQDMDHENMFWYRQDPGLGLRLIYFSYDVKMKEKGDIPEGYSVSREKKERFSLILESASTNQTSMYLCASSFEGVDGDEQFFGPGTRLTVL.